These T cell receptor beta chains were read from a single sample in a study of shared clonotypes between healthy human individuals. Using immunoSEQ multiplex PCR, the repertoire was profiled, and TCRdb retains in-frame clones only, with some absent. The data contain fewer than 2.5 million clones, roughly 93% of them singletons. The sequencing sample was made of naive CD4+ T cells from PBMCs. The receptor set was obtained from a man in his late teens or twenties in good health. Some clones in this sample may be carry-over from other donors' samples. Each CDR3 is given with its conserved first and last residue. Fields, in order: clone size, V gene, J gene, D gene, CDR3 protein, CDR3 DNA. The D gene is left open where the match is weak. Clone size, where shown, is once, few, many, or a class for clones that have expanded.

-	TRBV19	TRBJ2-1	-	CASSFSGTLLNEQFF	TGTGCCAGTAGTTTCTCCGGGACTTTACTTAATGAGCAGTTCTTC
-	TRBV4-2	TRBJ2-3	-	CASSQDLSRTDTQYF	TGTGCCAGCAGCCAAGATCTTTCCAGAACAGATACGCAGTATTTT
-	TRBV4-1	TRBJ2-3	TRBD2	CASSQVPLSGRVDTQYF	TGCGCCAGCAGCCAAGTCCCCCTCAGCGGGAGAGTGGATACGCAGTATTTT
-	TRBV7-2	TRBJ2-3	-	CASSLVGVPTDTQYF	TGTGCCAGCAGCTTAGTCGGCGTTCCCACAGATACGCAGTATTTT
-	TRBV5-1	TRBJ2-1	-	CASSLVASANNEQFF	TGCGCCAGCAGCTTGGTAGCTAGCGCCAACAATGAGCAGTTCTTC
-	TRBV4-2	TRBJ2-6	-	CASSQERAGANVLTF	TGTGCCAGCAGCCAAGAAAGAGCTGGGGCCAACGTCCTGACTTTC
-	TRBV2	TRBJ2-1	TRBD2	CASSEGLAGYNEQFF	TGTGCCAGCAGTGAAGGACTAGCGGGCTACAATGAGCAGTTCTTC
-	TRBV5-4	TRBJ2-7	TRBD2	CASSSGTSGSVEQYF	TGTGCCAGCAGTTCTGGGACTAGCGGGAGCGTCGAGCAGTACTTC
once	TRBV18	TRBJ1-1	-	CASSQVAGRTEAFF	TGTGCCAGCTCACAGGTGGCCGGGCGAACTGAAGCTTTCTTT
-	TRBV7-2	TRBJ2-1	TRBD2	CASSPRRGSPTYNEQFF	TGTGCCAGCAGCCCCCGGCGGGGGAGTCCTACCTACAATGAGCAGTTCTTC
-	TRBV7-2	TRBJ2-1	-	CASSLRFQSRLGSNEQFF	TGTGCCAGCAGCTTAAGGTTCCAATCACGACTAGGATCCAATGAGCAGTTCTTC